The present T cell receptor (beta chain) was sequenced within a study of shared clonotypes between healthy human individuals. General study points: Limitation of the genetic and exposure-history diversity represented came from the few donors.

In regard to this clone: Antigen specificity is unknown.

Original processing notes: Filtering differed for immunoSEQ, which gave only junction sequences without quality scores. Sequencing used immunoSEQ multiplex PCR; TCRdb keeps in-frame clones, though not all of them. V, J and clone size derive from that table, while D and trimming were established from the DNA sequence. Altogether around 2.1 million clones are present, about 92% being singletons, with the ten largest covering under 2%. Terminally differentiated effector memory CD45RA+ cells were excluded by CCR7 positive selection of CD45RO-negative cells. Each donor was a Caucasian adult residing in Nashville, Tennessee. The V segment lost 6 bases and the J segment 2 bases; nucleotides outside the gene matches: 6. CDR1 is KGHSH and CDR2 is LQKENI in the germline V gene. CDR3 length: 16 residues.

The chain links TRBV18 to TRBJ2-1; 11 bases fit TRBD1. Sequencing was performed on naive CD8+ T cells from PBMCs. The TCR was taken from a man aged 18 to 29 in good health. Some clones in this sample may be carry-over from other donors' samples. Here the CDR3 reads CASSLGTGGPYNEQFF. For the CDR3, the DNA is TGTGCCAGCTCGCTTGGGACAGGGGGACCCTACAATGAGCAGTTCTTC. The full variable domain, its missing parts supplied by reference TRBV18 and TRBJ2-1, is NAGVMQNPRHLVRRRGQEARLRCSPMKGHSHVYWYRQLPEEGLKFMVYLQKENIIDESGMPKERFSAEFPKEGPSILRIQQVVRGDSAAYFCASSLGTGGPYNEQFFGPGTRLTVL.